Described below is a single T cell receptor beta chain sequence and its context. These data come from a study of blood T cell repertoires in COVID-19. Produced via immunoSEQ multiplex PCR; TCRdb's table is partial and in-frame only. The repertoire holds about 90,000 clones, with around three quarters as singletons. Germline trimming cut 6 bases from V and 1 base from J; bases unmatched to any gene: 10. This CDR3 is built from 17 residues. Germline values: CDR1 KGHDR, CDR2 SFDVKD. This rearrangement joins TRBV24-1 to TRBJ2-2; TRBD1 matches 7 bases. The clonotype was recovered from a man between 65 and 85 years old with acute or convalescent COVID-19. Material: peripheral blood. CDR3 in amino acids: CATSQQPRQGNTGELFF. CDR3 bases: TGTGCCACCAGTCAACAACCACGACAGGGGAACACCGGGGAGCTGTTTTTT.